The 11 T cell receptor beta chains presented below share a single source sample, sequenced in a study of T-cell memory formation after mild COVID-19. TCRdb called the 5' RACE reads again in MiXCR, with one record for every CDR3 protein. Counted here are 400,000 to 500,000 distinct CDR3 sequences, around 20% occurring once; the ten biggest clones make up about 8.1%. Sequences were obtained from PBMCs or a T cell subset sorted from them (not recorded which). The source is an adult woman who had mild COVID-19 (a few samples of this study predate the infection). Cell type and time point are not known.

This clonotype was seen a handful of times. The CDR3 sequence: CASSLEGGWDEQFF. The CDR3 region has the DNA TGCGCCAGCAGCTTGGAGGGGGGCTGGGATGAGCAGTTCTTC. The chain is built from TRBV5-1 and TRBJ2-1; tentatively, D is TRBD1 or TRBD2 (6 bases each). V was shortened by 0 bases and J by 8 bases, with 12 bases between the two germline ends. CDR1 is SGHRS, CDR2 YFSETQ, per germline. The CDR3 loop spans 14 amino acids. Variable domain in full (rest from reference TRBV5-1 and TRBJ2-1): KAGVTQTPRYLIKTRGQQVTLSCSPISGHRSVSWYQQTPGQGLQFLFEYFSETQRNKGNFPGRFSGRQFSNSRSEMNVSTLELGDSALYLCASSLEGGWDEQFFGPGTRLTVL.

This clonotype turned up a few times. The chain is built from TRBV7-9 and TRBJ1-2; unclear D gene. Germline assignment: CDR1 SEHNR and CDR2 FQNEAQ (reference sequence). This CDR3 comprises 14 residues. Trimming pared 3 bases from V and 4 bases from J, leaving 12 bases between. CDR3: CASSFLPNRYGYTF. The DNA of the CDR3 is TGTGCCAGCAGCTTCCTTCCCAACCGCTATGGCTACACCTTC. Supplemented by reference TRBV7-9 and TRBJ1-2, the full variable domain reads DTGVSQNPRHKITKRGQNVTFRCDPISEHNRLYWYRQTLGQGPEFLTYFQNEAQLEKSRLLSDRFSAERPKGSFSTLEIQRTEQGDSAMYLCASSFLPNRYGYTFGSGTRLTVV.

This clonotype was observed a handful of times. The chain links TRBV7-3 to TRBJ2-1; 9 nucleotides line up with TRBD1. Germline trimming cut 7 bases from V and 4 bases from J; bases unmatched to any gene: 5. Germline V gives CDR1 SGHTA, CDR2 FQGTGA. The CDR3 sequence is 14 residues long. CDR3 sequence (DNA): TGTGCCAGCAACCGGGGACAGGGTTACAATGAGCAGTTCTTC. Its translation is CASNRGQGYNEQFF.

This clonotype has just a few counts. This rearrangement joins TRBV7-2 to TRBJ2-2; possible D gene TRBD2, 6 bases. CDR1 is SGHTA and CDR2 is FQGNSA in the germline V gene. The CDR3 length is 16 residues. V lost 2 bases and J 5 bases, leaving 15 bases between the germline ends. The chain's CDR3 is CASSLKIPGRTGELFF. The CDR3 coding sequence is TGTGCCAGCAGCTTAAAAATTCCAGGGAGGACCGGGGAGCTGTTTTTT. The whole variable domain, filled in from reference TRBV7-2 and TRBJ2-2, reads GAGVSQSPSNKVTEKGKDVELRCDPISGHTALYWYRQSLGQGLEFLIYFQGNSAPDKSGLPSDRFSAERTGGSVSTLTIQRTQQEDSAVYLCASSLKIPGRTGELFFGEGSRLTVL.

In this sample, this clonotype turned up a few times. This chain joins TRBV7-2 and TRBJ2-2; 7 bases are a match to TRBD1. The CDR3 length is 16 residues. J gave up 3 bases and V 2 bases, and 6 bases lay outside the gene matches. The V gene's germline CDR1 is SGHTA and CDR2 FQGNSA. DNA for the CDR3: TGTGCCAGCAGCTTACGACAGGGAAGACACACCGGGGAGCTGTTTTTT. Translated, it gives CASSLRQGRHTGELFF. Full variable domain (missing parts from reference TRBV7-2 and TRBJ2-2): GAGVSQSPSNKVTEKGKDVELRCDPISGHTALYWYRQSLGQGLEFLIYFQGNSAPDKSGLPSDRFSAERTGGSVSTLTIQRTQQEDSAVYLCASSLRQGRHTGELFFGEGSRLTVL.

The V call is TRBV2, the J call TRBJ2-3, with 10 bases aligning to TRBD2. The CDR3 has 18 residues. V gave up 6 bases and J gave up 1 base; unmatched junction bases: 13. In germline, CDR1 is SNHLY, CDR2 FYNNEI. This CDR3 is CASSPHAKGTSGTDTQYF. The CDR3 nucleotides are TGTGCCAGCAGCCCCCATGCGAAGGGGACTAGCGGCACAGATACGCAGTATTTT.

This clonotype showed up just a few times. The chain recombines TRBV20-1 with TRBJ2-2, with 8 bases aligning to TRBD1. CDR1 and CDR2 from the germline V gene are DFQATT and SNEGSKA (reference sequence). The CDR3 covers 20 residues. With V trimmed by 0 bases and J by 0 bases, 15 bases remained unmatched. The CDR3 region is CSARDRTGSPLTANTGELFF. The CDR3 region has the DNA TGCAGTGCTAGAGATCGGACAGGGTCACCGCTAACCGCGAACACCGGGGAGCTGTTTTTT.

This chain links TRBV7-9 with TRBJ1-4, with D tentatively TRBD1 (6 bases). The V gene lost 2 bases and the J gene lost 7 bases, with 20 bases spanning the gap. CDR1 SEHNR and CDR2 FQNEAQ come from the germline V gene (reference sequence). The CDR3 has 17 amino acids. The CDR3 region has the DNA TGTGCCAGCAGCTTATTTGAGGGGGATGAGTTTCGTGAAAAACTGTTTTTT. This codes for CASSLFEGDEFREKLFF.

This chain connects TRBV6-5 to TRBJ2-7; TRBD1 matches at 9 bases. The ends lost 6 bases at V and 3 bases at J; junction bases unmatched: 6. Germline-derived CDR1 and CDR2 are MNHEY and SVGAGI. There are 14 residues in the CDR3. CDR3 sequence (DNA): TGTGCCAGCAGGTACACAGGGGGCGGCTACGAGCAGTACTTC. It translates to CASRYTGGGYEQYF.

The rearrangement joins TRBV7-9 to TRBJ1-5, with 9 bases lining up with TRBD1. CDR1 and CDR2 from the germline V gene are SEHNR and FQNEAQ (reference sequence). This CDR3 comprises 18 residues. Trimming at V came to 5 bases and at J to 3 bases, leaving 14 bases not matched to a gene. The DNA for the CDR3 is TGTGCCAGCAGCCGTATTTCGATGGGACAGGGACCCAATCAGCCCCAGCATTTT. Amino acid sequence: CASSRISMGQGPNQPQHF.

The chain uses TRBV24-1 and TRBJ2-3; D is unresolved. V gave up 1 base and J gave up 1 base, with 11 bases separating them. The CDR3 loop spans 16 amino acids. Germline V gene data show CDR1 as KGHDR and CDR2 as SFDVKD. The CDR3 here is CATSDFNSRGTDTQYF. The CDR3 DNA sequence: TGTGCCACCAGTGATTTCAACAGCCGGGGCACAGATACGCAGTATTTT.